The sequence of this TCR beta chain was determined in a study of blood T cell repertoires in COVID-19. Overall study context: COVID-19 samples collected from the United States, Italy and Spain covered acute and convalescent phases. Sources were T cells, B-cell-depleted T cells, or PBMCs; the material itself was cDNA or gDNA.

Germline loops: CDR1 SQVTM, CDR2 ANQGSEA. Trimming pared 4 bases from V and 3 bases from J, leaving 12 bases between. The CDR3 spans 13 residues. Authors' analysis steps: Amplification of reference gene primers was used by the study to estimate nucleated cell counts. TCRdb's table, derived via immunoSEQ multiplex PCR, lists solely in-frame clones and lacks some. V and J calls and clone size are copied from that table; D and trimming were computed from the DNA. The sample contains tens of thousands of clones, about 90% of which appear only once. This clonotype originated in a human donor with acute or convalescent COVID-19. The donor label of this sample is uncertain. What was sequenced was peripheral blood. The chain combines TRBV29-1 with TRBJ1-2; a possible D gene is TRBD1 (6 bases). The CDR3 sequence is CSVGQGMDYGYTF. For the CDR3, the DNA is TGCAGCGTTGGGCAGGGGATGGACTATGGCTACACCTTC.